This T cell receptor (beta chain) was sequenced during a study of shared clonotypes between healthy human individuals. Study-wide points: Naive subsets, compared against memory subsets, generally had larger estimated richness values. Naive CD4 clonotypes overlapped across a handful of donors at roughly 5%.

In the naive CD8 group, cells lacked CD45RO and were positively selected for CCR7, so terminally differentiated effector memory CD45RA+ cells were left out. Germline assignment: CDR1 MNHNY and CDR2 SVGAGI (reference sequence). The CDR3 covers 13 residues. Trimming stripped 1 base from V and 5 bases from J, with 8 bases between. Each sorted subset replicate got 200 ng genomic DNA, tens of thousands of genomes. Profiled with immunoSEQ multiplex PCR; TCRdb holds only in-frame clones, not every one. The sample holds 1.5 million to 2.5 million clones; about 95% are singletons and the top ten take 0.9% to 1.5%. Details on this clone: Its antigen is currently unknown.

The sequenced sample was naive CD8+ T cells sorted from blood. The V gene is TRBV6-6, the J gene TRBJ2-5; a possible D gene is TRBD1 (6 bases). The sequence was obtained from a young man in good health. CDR3 in amino acids: CASSYWQGETQYF. The CDR3 nucleotides read TGTGCCAGCAGTTACTGGCAGGGGGAGACCCAGTACTTC.